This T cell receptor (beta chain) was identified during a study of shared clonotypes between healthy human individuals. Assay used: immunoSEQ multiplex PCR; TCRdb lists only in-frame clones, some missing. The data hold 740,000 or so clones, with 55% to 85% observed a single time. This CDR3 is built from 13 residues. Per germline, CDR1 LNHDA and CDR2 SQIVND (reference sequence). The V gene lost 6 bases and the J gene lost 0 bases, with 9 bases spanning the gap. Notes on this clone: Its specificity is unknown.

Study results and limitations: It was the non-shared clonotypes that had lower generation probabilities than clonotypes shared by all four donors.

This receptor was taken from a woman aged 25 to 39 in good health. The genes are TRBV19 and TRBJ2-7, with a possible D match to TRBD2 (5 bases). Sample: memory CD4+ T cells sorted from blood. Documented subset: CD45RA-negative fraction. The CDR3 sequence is CASSADSSYEQYF. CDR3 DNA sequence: TGTGCCAGTAGCGCGGACTCCTCCTACGAGCAGTACTTC.